The 23 T cell receptor beta chains in this list originate from one sample, sequenced in a study of metastatic and nonmetastatic thyroid tumors. TCRdb re-clonotyped the PCR reads via MiXCR. Here the sample spans over 15,000 clones, 16% being singletons. Patients had received no treatment of any kind before thyroid surgery. The sequenced sample was blood. These receptors were taken from a male donor with papillary thyroid cancer or a benign thyroid nodule (not recorded which). Some clones in this sample may be carry-over from other donors' samples.

This clone was seen ten or more times. J is TRBJ2-4 and V is TRBV28; no firm D call. The ends were cut back, 5 bases at V and 0 bases at J, with 17 bases in the middle. CDR1 is MDHEN and CDR2 is SYDVKM in the germline V gene. The CDR3 spans 17 residues. CDR3 coding DNA: TGTGCCAGCAGTCCCTCAAGTGGATGGCAAGCCAAAAACATTCAGTACTTC. Amino acids: CASSPSSGWQAKNIQYF.

This clone was seen more than once but under ten times. It may be a read error: a sequence one base away is much more abundant. The chain couples TRBV10-3 to TRBJ2-1; TRBD2 matches at 9 bases. The CDR3 runs 15 residues. The ends lost 11 bases at V and 9 bases at J; junction bases unmatched: 17. Germline V gene sequence: CDR1 ENHRY, CDR2 SYGVKD. As DNA, the CDR3 is TGTGCCGGGTATTTAGCGGGAGTAAGATTAGGTGAGCAGTTCTTC. Translating gives CAGYLAGVRLGEQFF.

This clone was counted at least ten times. V gene TRBV20-1 combines with J gene TRBJ2-5; D perhaps matches TRBD2 (5 bases). Germline V gene sequence: CDR1 DFQATT, CDR2 SNEGSKA (reference sequence). Trimming took off 1 base at V and 1 base at J, with 10 bases between the two ends. This CDR3 is built from 14 residues. In nucleotides, the CDR3 is TGCAGTGCTAGAGTCGAGCGGCCCCAAGAGACCCAGTACTTC. Translated, it gives CSARVERPQETQYF.

This clone was counted many times. The V gene is TRBV28, the J gene TRBJ2-1; TRBD1 agrees at 11 bases. Germline V gives CDR1 MDHEN, CDR2 SYDVKM. This CDR3 contains 15 residues. The ends lost 2 bases at V and 7 bases at J; junction bases unmatched: 4. In DNA form, the CDR3 reads TGTGCCAGCAGTTTAGGGGGACAGGGGGGAAATGAGCAGTTCTTC. It is translated as CASSLGGQGGNEQFF.

This clone was counted many times. This may come from a read error, since a much larger clone is one base off. This sample includes further DNA sequences coding for the same CDR3. V gene TRBV10-3 combines with J gene TRBJ2-7, with D maybe TRBD1 (6 bases). There are 12 residues in the CDR3. CDR1 and CDR2 (germline): ENHRY, SYGVKD. The CDR3 DNA reads as TGCGCCACGTCCGGGACAAACTACGAGCAGTACTTC. Translated: CATSGTNYEQYF.

This clone was seen at least ten times. V usage is TRBV19 and J usage is TRBJ1-6, with unresolved D. The CDR3 consists of 14 residues. Germline lookup yields CDR1 LNHDA and CDR2 SQIVND (reference sequence). V was pared by 4 bases and J by 6 bases, with 10 bases between. The CDR3 loop reads CASSNNELNSPLHF. CDR3 nucleotide sequence: TGTGCCAGTAGTAACAACGAACTTAATTCACCCCTCCACTTT.

This clone was detected many times. The chain carries TRBV13 and TRBJ1-1, with 8 bases fitting TRBD1. This CDR3 spans 16 amino acids. The trim removed 4 bases at V and 0 bases at J, leaving 7 bases unmatched. Germline V gives CDR1 PRHDT, CDR2 FYEKMQ (reference sequence). The CDR3 sequence: CASSSTGQALNTEAFF. DNA of the CDR3: TGTGCCAGCAGCTCCACGGGACAGGCCTTGAACACTGAAGCTTTCTTT.

This clone was seen at least ten times. The chain carries TRBV6-1 and TRBJ1-4, with D maybe TRBD1 (6 bases). The CDR3 sequence is 12 residues long. Germline CDR1 and CDR2: MNHNS and SASEGT. Trimming removed 6 bases at V and 12 bases at J, with 14 bases between. CDR3 sequence: CASRDSVTQLFF. CDR3 DNA: TGTGCCAGCAGGGACAGCGTGACCCAACTGTTTTTT.

This clone was seen repeatedly, ten times or more. This chain joins TRBV20-1 and TRBJ2-1, with D unclear. Between the trimmed V and J ends, which lost 8 bases and 6 bases, there was a span of 14 bases. CDR1 and CDR2 from the germline V gene are DFQATT and SNEGSKA (reference sequence). The length of the CDR3 is 12 residues. The CDR3 loop reads CSFSAMGNEQFF. The CDR3 DNA follows: TGCAGTTTCTCGGCTATGGGCAATGAGCAGTTCTTC.

The gene calls are TRBV11-2 and TRBJ2-7; D unresolved. The CDR3 contains 16 residues. V lost 1 base to trimming and J lost 1 base, with 14 bases between them. CDR1 is SGHAT, CDR2 FQNNGV, per germline. CDR3 sequence: CASSLVLGSLSYEQYF. CDR3 DNA sequence: TGTGCCAGCAGCTTAGTCCTGGGATCTTTGTCCTACGAGCAGTACTTC.

This clone has at least ten counts. The chain has TRBV6-1 and TRBJ2-1; 7 positions agree with TRBD1. The CDR3 loop spans 15 amino acids. Germline V gene sequence: CDR1 MNHNS, CDR2 SASEGT. V lost 5 bases and J lost 0; bases outside the gene matches: 4. DNA of the CDR3: TGTGCCAGCAGTCACAGGGGAAGCTCCTACAATGAGCAGTTCTTC. This encodes CASSHRGSSYNEQFF.

This clone is categorized as medium-sized. This sequence joins TRBV4-1 and TRBJ2-1, with 11 bases identical to TRBD2. This CDR3 is built from 17 residues. The junction had 5 bases not matched to a gene; V was cut back by 1 base and J by 3 bases. Germline V gene data show CDR1 as MGHRA and CDR2 as YSYEKL. CDR3 sequence: CASSQGSSGRDYNEQFF. The CDR3 nucleotides are TGCGCCAGCAGCCAAGGGAGTAGCGGGAGGGACTACAATGAGCAGTTCTTC.

This clone was detected many times. It may be a read error: a sequence one base away is much more abundant. The same CDR3 arises from other DNA sequences in this sample as well. The CDR3 sequence is CASSLGQGPTDTQYF. CDR3 DNA sequence: TGCGCCAGCAGCTTGGGTCAGGGGCCAACAGATACGCAGTATTTT. This chain connects TRBV5-1 to TRBJ2-3, with D perhaps TRBD1 (6 bases). Trimming cost V 0 bases and J 3 bases, with 11 bases left between them. The CDR3 contains 15 residues. CDR1 SGHRS and CDR2 YFSETQ come from the germline V gene.

Concerning this clone: Germline and junction disagree at one end, which may indicate a read error. This chain joins TRBV20-1 and TRBJ2-2; a possible D gene is TRBD1 (5 bases). CDR1 is DFQATT, CDR2 SNEGSKA, per germline (reference sequence). This CDR3 is built from 12 residues. This CDR3 reads CAGSSDTVEPFF. The DNA of the CDR3 is TGCGCTGGGTCGTCGGACACCGTGGAGCCGTTTTTT.

This clone has ten or more counts. This chain links TRBV7-9 with TRBJ2-7, with TRBD1 as a possible D gene (6 bases). CDR1 and CDR2 (germline): SEHNR, FQNEAQ (reference sequence). This CDR3 is 14 amino acids long. With 4 bases removed from V and 3 bases from J, the gap between germline ends came to 13 bases. The CDR3, as DNA: TGTGCCAGCAGCTCCAGGGGTACTTTCTACGAGCAGTACTTC. Translation gives CASSSRGTFYEQYF.

This clone was seen a handful of times. J is TRBJ2-7 and V is TRBV6-2 or TRBV6-3; no clear D gene. The CDR3 length is 19 residues. Germline V CDR1 and CDR2: MNHEY, SVGEGT. V was pared by 0 bases and J by 3 bases, with 24 bases between. The CDR3 coding sequence is TGTGCCAGCAGTTACTCGATTCGTGCTGACCTCTCTGCGAACTACGAGCAGTACTTC. It yields the protein CASSYSIRADLSANYEQYF.

This clone was seen many times. The chain recombines TRBV27 with TRBJ2-1, with TRBD2 identical over 7 bases. The germline CDR1 and CDR2 sequences are MNHEY and SMNVEV (reference sequence). The length of the CDR3 is 16 residues. V dropped 5 bases and J dropped 4; count of bases not matched to a gene: 11. CDR3 sequence (DNA): TGTGCCAGCAGTCCTAGTAGCGGGTGGAAATACAATGAGCAGTTCTTC. Translating gives CASSPSSGWKYNEQFF.

Ten or more counts support this clone. The CDR3 DNA reads TGTGCCAGCAGCCCCGGACGGAATCCCTATGGCTACACCTTC. It specifies CASSPGRNPYGYTF. This rearrangement joins TRBV5-6 to TRBJ1-2; D is ambiguous. The CDR3 covers 14 residues. Germline lookup yields CDR1 SGHDT and CDR2 YYEEEE. The V gene lost 4 bases and the J gene lost 4 bases, with 14 bases spanning the gap. Variable domain in full (rest from reference TRBV5-6 and TRBJ1-2): DAGVTQSPTHLIKTRGQQVTLRCSPKSGHDTVSWYQQALGQGPQFIFQYYEEEERQRGNFPDRFSGHQFPNYSSELNVNALLLGDSALYLCASSPGRNPYGYTFGSGTRLTVV.

This clone was observed at least ten times. The chain combines TRBV6-5 with TRBJ1-3; D gene ambiguous. This CDR3 is 16 amino acids long. The germline CDR1 and CDR2 sequences are MNHEY and SVGAGI. Trimming pared 0 bases from V and 0 bases from J, leaving 9 bases between. The CDR3 DNA is TGTGCCAGCAGTTACTCGGAGGCCAGCTCTGGAAACACCATATATTTT. As protein: CASSYSEASSGNTIYF.

The table lists this clone with a few counts. The rearrangement links TRBV6-6 to TRBJ1-1, with no clear D. Trimming stripped 7 bases from V and 11 bases from J, with 20 bases between. Germline V lookup: CDR1 MNHNY, CDR2 SVGAGI (reference sequence). This CDR3 spans 13 amino acids. The chain's CDR3 is CASITREVGVAFF. The CDR3 coding sequence is TGTGCCAGCATTACAAGGGAGGTCGGAGTGGCTTTCTTT.

The table lists this clone with many counts. The chain carries TRBV7-6 and TRBJ2-7; TRBD1 matches 9 bases. CDR3 length equals 14 residues. Per the germline V gene, CDR1 is SGHVS and CDR2 is FNYEAQ. The trim removed 4 bases at V and 2 bases at J, leaving 3 bases unmatched. CDR3 sequence (DNA): TGTGCCAGCAGCTCAGGGACAGGGACCTACGAGCAGTACTTC. Residues: CASSSGTGTYEQYF. The variable domain in full, with the rest retrieved from reference TRBV7-6 and TRBJ2-7, is GAGVSQSPRYKVTKRGQDVALRCDPISGHVSLYWYRQALGQGPEFLTYFNYEAQQDKSGLPNDRFSAERPEGSISTLTIQRTEQRDSAMYRCASSSGTGTYEQYFGPGTRLTVT.

This clone is categorized as medium-sized. This chain joins TRBV20-1 and TRBJ2-7; 7 bases are a match to TRBD2. The CDR3 is 14 amino acids. The germline V gene encodes CDR1 DFQATT and CDR2 SNEGSKA (reference sequence). V lost 0 bases, J lost 3 bases, and 5 bases stayed unmatched. The CDR3 coding sequence is TGCAGTGCTAGAGACCAGACTAGCAGCTACGAGCAGTACTTC. Its translation is CSARDQTSSYEQYF.

This clone was counted ten times or more. V gene TRBV11-3 combines with J gene TRBJ2-3; D unclear. CDR1 SGHNT and CDR2 YENEEA come from the germline V gene. The CDR3 has 13 amino acids. Trimming pared 6 bases from V and 2 bases from J, leaving 9 bases between. The CDR3 here is CASSLRVTDTQYF. The CDR3 DNA follows: TGTGCCAGCAGTTTAAGGGTCACAGATACGCAGTATTTT. Using reference TRBV11-3 and TRBJ2-3 for the parts outside the CDR3, the full variable domain is EAGVVQSPRYKIIEKKQPVAFWCNPISGHNTLYWYLQNLGQGPELLIRYENEEAVDDSQLPKDRFSAERLKGVDSTLKIQPAELGDSAVYLCASSLRVTDTQYFGPGTRLTVL.